The 27 T cell receptor beta chains presented below share a single source sample, sequenced in a study of T cells in Graves' hyperthyroidism and ophthalmopathy. Amplified regions were TCR beta CDR3 sequences from RNA transcripts. First-round RT-PCR with HTBI primers amplified the TCR CDR3 region. TCRdb reanalysed the multiplex PCR reads using MiXCR and keeps one entry per CDR3 protein. Of under 600,000 distinct CDR3 sequences in the sample, roughly 15% were seen once. Sequencing was carried out using blood. These receptors were obtained from a woman aged 40 to 49 with Graves' ophthalmopathy.

This clonotype showed up just a few times. CDR3 bases: TGTGCCAGCAGTGAAAGACAGGTCTACTCTGGGGCCAACGTCCTGACTTTC. Amino acid sequence: CASSERQVYSGANVLTF. This chain joins TRBV6-1 and TRBJ2-6; tentatively, D is TRBD1 (6 bases). Germline V CDR1 and CDR2: MNHNS, SASEGT. CDR3 length: 17 amino acids. Trimming removed 2 bases at V and 0 bases at J, with 11 bases between.

The chain employs TRBV7-3 and TRBJ2-1, with D perhaps TRBD1 or TRBD2 (5 bases each). Deletions cut 5 bases from V and 15 bases from J, with 23 bases between. CDR1 is SGHTA and CDR2 is FQGTGA in the germline V gene. The CDR3 consists of 14 residues. CDR3 nucleotides: TGTGCCAGCAGCGTTAAGGGGCCAGAGGGACGGCTGTTCTTC. Translated: CASSVKGPEGRLFF.

This clonotype was recorded a few times. The gene calls are TRBV9 and TRBJ2-1; 12 positions match TRBD2. Germline trimming cut 0 bases from V and 6 bases from J; bases unmatched to any gene: 10. The CDR3 has 18 residues. Germline assignment: CDR1 SGDLS and CDR2 YYNGEE. The CDR3 DNA reads TGTGCCAGCAGCGTAGGATCCCTAGCGGGGGGGCTTGTCAATGAGCAGTTCTTC. Residues: CASSVGSLAGGLVNEQFF. The full variable domain, its missing parts supplied by reference TRBV9 and TRBJ2-1, is DSGVTQTPKHLITATGQRVTLRCSPRSGDLSVYWYQQSLDQGLQFLIQYYNGEERAKGNILERFSAQQFPDLHSELNLSSLELGDSALYFCASSVGSLAGGLVNEQFFGPGTRLTVL.

The CDR3 loop reads CASSPSSLGQPNNSPLHF. CDR3 sequence (DNA): TGTGCCAGCAGCCCAAGCTCATTGGGACAGCCAAATAATTCACCCCTCCACTTT. This sequence joins TRBV7-8 and TRBJ1-6, with 7 positions matching TRBD1. The CDR3 contains 18 residues. Trimming at V came to 5 bases and at J to 5 bases, leaving 15 bases not matched to a gene. Germline CDR1 is SGHVS and CDR2 is FQNEAQ.

This clonotype was picked up a small number of times. V and J are TRBV7-8 and TRBJ2-5, with D possibly TRBD1 on 5 matching bases. V was clipped by 0 bases and J by 5 bases, with 10 bases between them. This CDR3 has 14 amino acids. The germline gives CDR1 SGHVS, CDR2 FQNEAQ. CDR3 bases: TGTGCCAGCAGCTTAGCCAGGGTGGTGGAGACCCAGTACTTC. Residues: CASSLARVVETQYF.

This clonotype was found many times. The V and J genes are TRBV3-1 and TRBJ1-1; D is unresolved. Trimming stripped 1 base from V and 11 bases from J, with 14 bases between. The CDR3 spans 13 residues. In germline, CDR1 is LGHDT, CDR2 YNNKEL (reference sequence). CDR3 nucleotides: TGTGCCAGCAGCCAAGCTCGGGCGCTGGGGGCTTTCTTT. This encodes CASSQARALGAFF.

This clonotype was observed a few times. A read error is possible here, since a much larger clone lies one base away. The gene calls are TRBV5-6 and TRBJ1-2; unclear D gene. The CDR3 spans 11 residues. V shed 0 bases and J shed 8 bases, with 5 bases lying between them. CDR1 SGHDT and CDR2 YYEEEE come from the germline V gene. The DNA of the CDR3 is TGTGCCAGCAGCTTGGGAATAGGCTACACCTTC. Its translation: CASSLGIGYTF.

There are many counts of this clonotype. The chain has TRBV5-1 and TRBJ2-7; 7 bases line up with TRBD2. With V trimmed by 1 base and J by 6 bases, 10 bases remained unmatched. CDR1 and CDR2 from the germline V gene are SGHRS and YFSETQ. The CDR3 loop spans 15 amino acids. CDR3 sequence: CASSLLRQGLREQYF. In nucleotides, the CDR3 is TGCGCCAGCAGCTTGTTGCGGCAGGGACTACGCGAGCAGTACTTC.

This clonotype was observed many times. The chain links TRBV27 to TRBJ2-3; D possibly corresponds to TRBD2 (6 bases). Germline lookup yields CDR1 MNHEY and CDR2 SMNVEV (reference sequence). Trimming removed 5 bases at V and 8 bases at J, with 14 bases between. This CDR3 has 13 residues. The CDR3 DNA is TGTGCCAGCAGTCCCCTGGGGGGAGTTACGCAGTATTTT. It codes for CASSPLGGVTQYF.

This clonotype was seen repeatedly, ten times or more. The chain has TRBV6-2 or TRBV6-3 and TRBJ2-3; tentatively, D is TRBD1 (5 bases). Germline V CDR1 and CDR2: MNHEY, SVGEGT. The CDR3 length is 15 residues. V lost 7 bases to trimming and J lost 2 bases, with 16 bases between them. CDR3 residues: CASTSLGRNTDTQYF. The CDR3 region has the DNA TGTGCCAGCACCTCTTTGGGGCGGAACACAGATACGCAGTATTTT.

This clonotype has more than one count but fewer than ten. The V gene is TRBV6-1, the J gene TRBJ2-5; D tentatively fits TRBD1 or TRBD2 (5 bases each). The ends were cut back, 6 bases at V and 5 bases at J, with 25 bases in the middle. The CDR3 extends over 17 amino acids. Germline CDR1 and CDR2: MNHNS and SASEGT. The CDR3: CASRTPSPGRLDETQYF. The CDR3 DNA is TGTGCCAGCAGAACCCCTTCTCCGGGACGCCTGGATGAGACCCAGTACTTC.

This clonotype turned up a few times. The gene calls are TRBV5-1 and TRBJ2-7, with 16 bases lining up with TRBD2. The V gene end was trimmed by 4 bases and the J gene end by 4 bases; junction bases not matched to a gene: 11. In germline, CDR1 is SGHRS, CDR2 YFSETQ. The CDR3 has 18 residues. The CDR3 region has the DNA TGCGCCAGCAGCCTGGGACTAGCGGGAGGGCAGTTGTTGTACGAGCAGTACTTC. Residues: CASSLGLAGGQLLYEQYF.

This clonotype was detected many times. Written as DNA, the CDR3 is TGTGCCAGCAGCTTGGATCCGGGGTGGGAGACCCAGTACTTC. Its translation is CASSLDPGWETQYF. This chain connects TRBV5-5 to TRBJ2-5; perhaps TRBD2 as D (5 bases). Trimming left V 0 bases short and J 5 bases short, with 11 bases between. Germline V CDR1 and CDR2: SGHKS, YYEKEE (reference sequence). CDR3 length equals 14 residues.

The gene calls are TRBV2 and TRBJ1-2; 9 nucleotides agree with TRBD1. The ends lost 7 bases at V and 3 bases at J; junction bases unmatched: 3. The CDR3 sequence is 13 residues long. Germline V lookup: CDR1 SNHLY, CDR2 FYNNEI. CDR3 in amino acids: CASITGGDYGYTF. The CDR3 region has the DNA TGTGCCAGCATCACAGGGGGCGACTATGGCTACACCTTC.

This clonotype was observed a few times. This chain uses TRBV30 with TRBJ1-6; D call uncertain. V lost 3 bases, J lost 7 bases, and 13 bases lay in between. Germline loops: CDR1 GTSNPN, CDR2 SVGIG (reference sequence). The CDR3 sequence is 14 residues long. CDR3 sequence (DNA): TGTGCCTGGAGCCAACAGTTGATCAATTCACCCCTCCACTTT. Amino acids: CAWSQQLINSPLHF.

The chain has TRBV3-1 and TRBJ2-5, with 10 bases fitting TRBD2. The CDR3 consists of 16 residues. From germline, CDR1 is LGHDT and CDR2 YNNKEL (reference sequence). V lost 0 bases, J lost 7 bases, and 8 bases stayed unmatched. The CDR3 is CASSQDWLAGVGTQYF. Written as DNA, the CDR3 is TGTGCCAGCAGCCAAGATTGGCTAGCGGGAGTGGGGACCCAGTACTTC.

The chain combines TRBV5-5 with TRBJ1-4; the D is unclear. The CDR3 covers 16 residues. Germline assignment: CDR1 SGHKS and CDR2 YYEKEE (reference sequence). The germline V and J ends were trimmed by 0 bases and 0 bases, with 9 bases remaining between them. The CDR3 DNA is TGTGCCAGCAGCTTGGGTCGAAGCTCAACTAATGAAAAACTGTTTTTT. This gives the protein CASSLGRSSTNEKLFF.

The table lists this clonotype with a few counts. The rearrangement links TRBV7-8 to TRBJ2-1; TRBD2 matches 11 bases. The germline V gene has CDR1 SGHVS and CDR2 FQNEAQ. There are 15 residues in the CDR3. V trimming: 3 bases; J trimming: 7 bases; junction bases outside the gene matches: 5. The CDR3 DNA is TGTGCCAGCAGCTTCGTGACTAGCGGGACAAATGAGCAGTTCTTC. The encoded protein is CASSFVTSGTNEQFF.

This sequence joins TRBV19 and TRBJ1-5; 7 bases line up with TRBD1. After removal of 0 bases from V and 6 bases from J, the junction contained 5 bases not matched to a gene. CDR1 and CDR2 from the germline V gene are LNHDA and SQIVND (reference sequence). CDR3 length equals 15 residues. The CDR3 bases are TGTGCCAGTAGTATAGAGCCCGACAGGGCTCAGCCCCAGCATTTT. Translating gives CASSIEPDRAQPQHF.

This clonotype was found a few times. The CDR3, as DNA: TGTGCCAGCAGCTTAACCGGGAGGGTGGCAGATACGCAGTATTTT. Protein sequence: CASSLTGRVADTQYF. The chain has TRBV7-3 and TRBJ2-3; 8 nucleotides agree with TRBD2. Germline values: CDR1 SGHTA, CDR2 FQGTGA. The junction had 3 bases not matched to a gene; V was cut back by 0 bases and J by 4 bases. The CDR3 is 15 amino acids.

This clonotype has at least ten counts. The CDR3 coding sequence is TGTGCCAGCAGCGGTTACTCCTACAATGAGCAGTTCTTC. It encodes CASSGYSYNEQFF. This chain links TRBV5-5 with TRBJ2-1; D remains ambiguous. Germline values: CDR1 SGHKS, CDR2 YYEKEE (reference sequence). The CDR3 has 13 amino acids. Trimming cost V 4 bases and J 0 bases, with 5 bases left between them.

This clonotype was detected many times. This chain uses TRBV20-1 with TRBJ2-7; weak D call: TRBD2 (6 bases). The CDR3 spans 13 residues. CDR1 is DFQATT and CDR2 is SNEGSKA in the germline V gene (reference sequence). Trimming stripped 6 bases from V and 5 bases from J, with 17 bases between. The CDR3 spells CSAPGLLWNEQYF. CDR3 DNA sequence: TGCAGTGCACCGGGACTTCTCTGGAACGAGCAGTACTTC.

This clonotype has just a few counts. This sequence joins TRBV3-1 and TRBJ2-1; D might be TRBD1 (5 bases). This CDR3 spans 17 amino acids. Germline CDR1 LGHDT, CDR2 YNNKEL (reference sequence). V was trimmed by 6 bases and J by 0 bases, leaving 18 bases between them. CDR3 in DNA: TGTGCCAGCAGTGGGGCCTACGACGGCAGCTCCTACAATGAGCAGTTCTTC. This gives the protein CASSGAYDGSSYNEQFF.

The rearrangement uses TRBV5-1 and TRBJ1-1; 9 nucleotides align to TRBD1. The germline V gene has CDR1 SGHRS and CDR2 YFSETQ. The CDR3 is 15 amino acids. The J segment lost 0 bases and the V segment lost 4 bases, leaving 4 bases of the junction unmatched. This CDR3 reads CASSKGTGLNTEAFF. As DNA, the CDR3 is TGCGCCAGCAGCAAGGGGACAGGGTTGAACACTGAAGCTTTCTTT.

This clonotype was seen repeatedly, ten times or more. The chain joins TRBV27 to TRBJ1-1; 8 bases fit TRBD1. This CDR3 is 14 amino acids long. J gave up 4 bases and V 6 bases, and 7 bases lay outside the gene matches. The germline V gene has CDR1 MNHEY and CDR2 SMNVEV (reference sequence). The CDR3 nucleotides are TGTGCCAGCAGGAGGGGACAGGCAGGCACTGAAGCTTTCTTT. Protein product: CASRRGQAGTEAFF.

This clonotype was seen only a few times. The rearrangement uses TRBV9 and TRBJ2-3; 10 bases fit TRBD2. This CDR3 has 17 amino acids. The V segment lost 2 bases and the J segment 6 bases; nucleotides outside the gene matches: 12. From germline, CDR1 is SGDLS and CDR2 YYNGEE. The CDR3 region has the DNA TGTGCCAGCAGCGTCGACTTTAGCGGGGGGCCGTTGGATACGCAGTATTTT. Its protein product is CASSVDFSGGPLDTQYF.

This clonotype was detected ten times or more. The junction shows a germline mismatch at one end, possibly a read error. CDR3 loop: CASSLQGTQYF. CDR3 coding DNA: TGTGCCAGCAGCCTCCAAGGGACCCAGTACTTC. The gene calls are TRBV3-1 and TRBJ2-5; D is uncertain. The CDR3 is 11 residues long. The germline CDR1 and CDR2 sequences are LGHDT and YNNKEL (reference sequence).